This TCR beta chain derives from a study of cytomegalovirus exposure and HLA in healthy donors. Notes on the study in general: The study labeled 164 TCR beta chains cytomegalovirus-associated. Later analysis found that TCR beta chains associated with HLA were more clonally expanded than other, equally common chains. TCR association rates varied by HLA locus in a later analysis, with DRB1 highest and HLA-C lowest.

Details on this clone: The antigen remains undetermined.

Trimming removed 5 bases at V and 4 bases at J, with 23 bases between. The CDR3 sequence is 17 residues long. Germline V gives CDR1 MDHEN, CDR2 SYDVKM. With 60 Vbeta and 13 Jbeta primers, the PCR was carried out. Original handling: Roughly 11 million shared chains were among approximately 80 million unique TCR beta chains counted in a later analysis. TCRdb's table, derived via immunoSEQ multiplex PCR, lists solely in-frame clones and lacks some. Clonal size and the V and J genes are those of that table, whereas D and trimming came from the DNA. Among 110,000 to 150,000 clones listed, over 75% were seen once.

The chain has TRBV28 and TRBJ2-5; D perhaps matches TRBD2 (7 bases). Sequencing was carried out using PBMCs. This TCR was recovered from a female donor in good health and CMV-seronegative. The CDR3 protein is CASSIGGGVGRGETQYF. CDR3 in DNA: TGTGCCAGCAGTATCGGAGGGGGGGTAGGGAGGGGAGAGACCCAGTACTTC.